This T cell receptor (beta chain) stems from a study of OX40 agonist ivuxolimab in advanced cancers. Across the study: Three patients got partial responses; one had hepatocellular carcinoma and two had cutaneous melanoma.

Clones were sequenced by immunoSEQ multiplex PCR, and TCRdb holds only the in-frame ones, with some missing. Among roughly 110,000 clones, 90% were seen once, and the ten largest hold approximately 0.48%. With respect to this clone: Its antigen is unknown.

Whole-study findings and limits: Partial responders at 0.1-3.0 mg/kg showed near-lowest clonal expansion. Researchers did not determine the expanded peripheral T cells' antigen specificity. Average numbers of expanded clones were greater in CD8+ T cells than in CD4+.

Germline loops: CDR1 MNHNS, CDR2 SASEGT. Trimming removed 2 bases from V and 4 bases from J, with 18 bases in between. The CDR3 contains 17 residues. This clonotype was sampled from an adult with an advanced solid tumor such as melanoma, head and neck, liver or kidney cancer. The chain recombines TRBV6-1 with TRBJ1-3; D might be TRBD1 (5 bases). The starting material was CD4+ or CD8+ T cells sorted from blood, obtained in a trial of the OX40 agonist ivuxolimab. DNA for the CDR3: TGTGCCAGCAGTGAAAGCAATCGTCGGGGGTCGGGAAACACCATATATTTT. It is translated as CASSESNRRGSGNTIYF.